This is a list of T cell receptor beta chains from one sample in a study of blood T cell repertoires in COVID-19. Some clones are missing from TCRdb's copy, which holds only in-frame ones; the method was immunoSEQ multiplex PCR. This sample yields approximately 390,000 clones, of which about 90% are seen a single time; approximately 2.4% belongs to the top ten. Sequenced sample: peripheral blood. The receptor set was obtained from a woman between 55 and 75 years old with COVID-19, enrolled during active disease. Each CDR3 is given with its conserved first and last residue. Fields, in order: V gene, CDR3 protein.

>TRBV4-1
CASSPIRGNTEAFF
>TRBV28
CASSLNRGGATTYNEQFF
>TRBV19
CASRHGQVKETQYF
>TRBV27
CASSPRGVPGNTIYF
>TRBV14
CASSQDSSLSGGRNNEQFF
>TRBV4-2
CASSPLRTELNEQFF
>TRBV12-3/TRBV12-4
CASSLSTDTQYF
>TRBV7-9
CASSRVLSGGGTDTQYF
>TRBV10-1
CASSEASGTGTFYEQYF
>TRBV7-2
CASSFPSGGKGTDTQYF
>TRBV10-3
CAISEGWAGSNYGYTF
>TRBV5-4
CASSPETSDTDTQYF
>TRBV6-5
CASRSGGNTYEQYF
>TRBV5-6
CASSRGSSYEQYF
>TRBV7-7
CASSPRLAGGYKETQYF
>TRBV11-2
CASSLDRGGPMGSPLHF
>TRBV5-4
CASSLEQGDYGYTF
>TRBV9
CASSSTSGGAGETQYF
>TRBV5-1
CASTLRLAGGGTDTQYF
>TRBV5-4
CAGGLAVSETQYF
>TRBV12-3/TRBV12-4
CASIPDRGTEAFF
>TRBV4-2
CASSQDEEQPQHF
>TRBV19
CASSPGLAQTQYF
>TRBV2
CASSPTRAQGNGYTF
>TRBV12-3/TRBV12-4
CASRMTERETQYF
>TRBV6-1
CASSEGGSTRTETQYF
>TRBV6-6
CASSQLTGGRFNYGYTF
>TRBV11-3
CASSLDQGNEQFF
>TRBV5-1
CASSLGQGSYGYTF
>TRBV5-1
CASSPGLVSNQPQHF
>TRBV7-9
CASSLAVDRPMNTEAFF
>TRBV12-3/TRBV12-4
CASTKGGAEAFF
>TRBV5-1
CASTMTGGGVNEQFF
>TRBV4-1
CASSQDRGASGTDTQYF
>TRBV11-1
CASSITAGGRNEQFF
>TRBV11-2
CASSPYGQGRTGELFF
>TRBV5-4
CASSLVGGGVQETQYF
>TRBV6-2/TRBV6-3
CASSGTSGGAAGELFF